The sample holds a few counts of the clone carrying this T cell receptor beta chain. These data come from a study of blood T cell repertoires in COVID-19. The wider study: Material from acute and convalescent COVID-19 was sourced from the United States, Italy and Spain. T cells, B-cell-depleted T cells, or PBMCs provided the cDNA or gDNA that served as material.

The CDR3 sequence is 13 residues long. Germline values: CDR1 SGHTA, CDR2 FQGNSA. Trimming took 3 bases from V and 10 from J; bases not matched to a gene: 6. As processed by the authors: Amplification with reference gene primers provided the estimates of nucleated cell counts. Data came from immunoSEQ multiplex PCR; TCRdb stores just in-frame clones and leaves some out. V and J calls and clone size are given by that table; D and trimming were obtained from the DNA. The table shows roughly 250,000 clones, with around 88% occurring only once. This clonotype was obtained from a man between 25 and 39 years old with acute or convalescent COVID-19. Sequences were obtained from peripheral blood. The chain recombines TRBV7-2 with TRBJ2-1, with 7 positions matching TRBD1. CDR3 nucleotides: TGTGCCAGCAGCTTCCCTCCGGGACAGGAGCAGTTCTTC. It encodes CASSFPPGQEQFF.